This T cell receptor beta chain is drawn from a study of blood T cells in healthy people across ages. Together with a sample-barcoded 5' primer, a J-beta primer mix was included in a second PCR lasting 7 to 11 cycles. A template-switch adaptor that had 12 random nucleotides put a tag on each cDNA molecule. MiXCR, applied by TCRdb to the 5' RACE reads, yields one record per CDR3 protein. In the table there are some 930,000 distinct CDR3 sequences, about 27% of which are singletons. This clonotype has just a few counts. Its specificity is unknown. Study findings and constraints: Both naive CD4+ cell counts and diversity were greater in long-lived donors than in aged donors.

CDR3 length: 13 residues. Per the germline V gene, CDR1 is SGHAT and CDR2 is FQNNGV. J gave up 5 bases and V 5 bases, and 3 bases lay outside the gene matches. In addition, the sample was reused for a study of T cells of mothers and their children. That source reports: Related mother-child pairs shared slightly more overlap than unrelated pairs, but the difference was non-significant.

The clonotype was recovered from a woman in her thirties or forties in good health. The chain has TRBV11-2 and TRBJ2-1; the match to TRBD2 covers 7 bases. Sequences were obtained from blood. The CDR3 is CASSQTSDNEQFF. CDR3 DNA: TGTGCCAGCAGCCAAACTAGCGACAATGAGCAGTTCTTC. The whole variable domain, remainder taken from reference TRBV11-2 and TRBJ2-1, is EAGVAQSPRYKIIEKRQSVAFWCNPISGHATLYWYQQILGQGPKLLIQFQNNGVVDDSQLPKDRFSAERLKGVDSTLKIQPAKLEDSAVYLCASSQTSDNEQFFGPGTRLTVL.